The 29 T cell receptor beta chains below all came from one sample that was sequenced in a study of identical twins. TCRdb re-called the 5' RACE reads with MiXCR, one entry per CDR3 protein. The sample consists of fewer than 250,000 distinct CDR3 sequences, around 8% of them appearing once. The sample was also reused in another study, on yellow fever vaccine responses in identical twins.

Sample: memory (CD45RO+) T cells sorted from blood. Source of these receptors: a woman between 18 and 29 years old in good health.

The genes are TRBV7-9 and TRBJ2-3; 7 nucleotides align to TRBD2. Germline V lookup: CDR1 SEHNR, CDR2 FQNEAQ (reference sequence). The trim removed 4 bases at V and 0 bases at J, leaving 7 bases unmatched. There are 16 residues in the CDR3. CDR3 nucleotide sequence: TGTGCCAGCAGCTCCGGACTAGATGCTAGCACAGATACGCAGTATTTT. Amino acid sequence: CASSSGLDASTDTQYF.

Many counts were recorded for this clonotype. V and J are TRBV28 and TRBJ2-3; TRBD2 matches 8 bases. Germline loops: CDR1 MDHEN, CDR2 SYDVKM. The CDR3 extends over 16 amino acids. The J segment lost 3 bases and the V segment lost 8 bases, leaving 13 bases of the junction unmatched. Here the CDR3 DNA reads TGTGCCAGCGCCCCAGATACTAGCGGCTCTACAGATACGCAGTATTTT. Amino acids: CASAPDTSGSTDTQYF.

The V call is TRBV20-1, the J call TRBJ1-2; D unclear. CDR1 is DFQATT and CDR2 is SNEGSKA in the germline V gene (reference sequence). Trimming cost V 1 base and J 5 bases, with 17 bases left between them. The CDR3 extends over 15 amino acids. In nucleotides, the CDR3 is TGCAGTGCTAGAGGGACCTACCGGGCACGGTATGGCTACACCTTC. This sequence encodes CSARGTYRARYGYTF.

In its sample, this clonotype was seen many times. This chain links TRBV24-1 with TRBJ2-1, with 9 bases lining up with TRBD2. Trimming cost V 4 bases and J 5 bases; bases outside gene matches: 11. Germline CDR1 reads KGHDR; CDR2 reads SFDVKD. The length of the CDR3 is 17 residues. The CDR3 DNA follows: TGTGCCACCAGTGACCGAAGGGGGAGCGGGGGGAACAATGAGCAGTTCTTC. Protein: CATSDRRGSGGNNEQFF.

The rearrangement links TRBV7-2 to TRBJ2-1; the match to TRBD1 covers 7 bases. The trim removed 5 bases at V and 6 bases at J, leaving 13 bases unmatched. The CDR3 totals 16 residues. CDR1 is SGHTA, CDR2 FQGNSA, per germline. Here the CDR3 DNA reads TGTGCCAGCAGCCCCACGGGACAGAGTCAGAGCAATGAGCAGTTCTTC. Translating gives CASSPTGQSQSNEQFF.

Many counts were recorded for this clonotype. V and J are TRBV6-1 and TRBJ2-1; 9 bases agree with TRBD1. J gave up 6 bases and V 8 bases, and 8 bases lay outside the gene matches. CDR1 and CDR2 (germline): MNHNS, SASEGT. CDR3 length: 14 amino acids. CDR3 in DNA: TGTGCCAGCCGCCGGACAGGGGCCAGCAATGAGCAGTTCTTC. Residues: CASRRTGASNEQFF.

The rearrangement uses TRBV7-2 and TRBJ1-1, with D uncertain. V lost 4 bases and J lost 11, with 20 bases in between. Germline V gene lookup returns CDR1 SGHTA and CDR2 FQGNSA. This CDR3 contains 14 residues. In DNA form, the CDR3 reads TGTGCCAGCAGCTCACTAGACCCCCGGGTTGGGGCTTTCTTT. The encoded protein is CASSSLDPRVGAFF.

The chain employs TRBV15 and TRBJ2-3, with 9 nucleotides matching TRBD2. There are 16 residues in the CDR3. Germline values: CDR1 LNHNV, CDR2 YYDKDF (reference sequence). J lost 5 bases, V lost 3 bases, and 9 bases had no gene match. The CDR3 nucleotides read TGTGCCACCAGCAGGCCGGGCGGGAGGGCAGGAGATACGCAGTATTTT. Translating gives CATSRPGGRAGDTQYF.

This clonotype was recorded at least ten times. The chain couples TRBV24-1 to TRBJ2-5; the match to TRBD1 covers 9 bases. Germline loops: CDR1 KGHDR, CDR2 SFDVKD. The V gene end was trimmed by 4 bases and the J gene end by 4 bases; junction bases not matched to a gene: 6. The CDR3 is 15 residues long. The chain's CDR3 is CATSELTGGLETQYF. CDR3 bases: TGTGCCACCAGTGAGCTGACAGGGGGTCTAGAGACCCAGTACTTC.

This clonotype was recorded many times. Sequence at one end of the junction differs from germline and may be a read error. J is TRBJ2-7 and V is TRBV7-2; 10 nucleotides align to TRBD1. The CDR3 length is 12 residues. Germline loops: CDR1 SGHTA, CDR2 FQGNSA. The CDR3 DNA sequence: TGTGCCAGCAGCGGGACAGGGGCCGAAGAGGACTTC. It is translated as CASSGTGAEEDF.

The chain links TRBV6-2 or TRBV6-3 to TRBJ2-5; the D call may be TRBD1 or TRBD2 (7 bases each). The V end was cut by 7 bases, the J end by 4 bases, with 13 bases between. Germline V gene data show CDR1 as MNHEY and CDR2 as SVGEGT. The CDR3 length is 13 residues. DNA for the CDR3: TGTGCCAGCACCAGGGGGGGAGGAGAGACCCAGTACTTC. This sequence encodes CASTRGGGETQYF.

The CDR3 sequence: CASREGQGYNSPLHF. DNA for the CDR3: TGTGCCAGCAGGGAGGGACAGGGATATAATTCACCCCTCCACTTT. This chain links TRBV2 with TRBJ1-6; 9 bases line up with TRBD1. This CDR3 spans 15 amino acids. Trimming cost V 6 bases and J 4 bases; bases outside gene matches: 4. CDR1 is SNHLY and CDR2 is FYNNEI in the germline V gene.

At least ten counts were recorded for this clonotype. The chain has TRBV29-1 and TRBJ2-2, with D maybe TRBD2 (5 bases). V dropped 7 bases and J dropped 0 bases, with 27 bases sitting between them. This CDR3 has 19 amino acids. From germline, CDR1 is SQVTM and CDR2 ANQGSEA. CDR3 sequence reads: CSEAGSTGAPFANTGELFF. CDR3 DNA sequence: TGCAGCGAGGCGGGTTCGACGGGTGCTCCGTTCGCGAACACCGGGGAGCTGTTTTTT.

This clonotype was counted many times. The chain recombines TRBV10-2 with TRBJ2-7, with 7 bases identical to TRBD1. Losses at the gene ends were 10 bases for V and 6 bases for J; bases not matched to a gene: 15. Per the germline V gene, CDR1 is WSHSY and CDR2 is SAAADI. The CDR3 extends over 14 amino acids. The CDR3 region is CATRGIGLTSEQYF. The CDR3 DNA sequence: TGCGCCACCAGGGGGATCGGTCTTACATCCGAGCAGTACTTC.

This clonotype appeared a few times. The chain carries TRBV6-5 and TRBJ2-7; perhaps D is TRBD1 or TRBD2 (6 bases each). Per germline, CDR1 MNHEY and CDR2 SVGAGI. The CDR3 has 16 amino acids. V lost 4 bases to trimming and J lost 5 bases, with 21 bases between them. CDR3 DNA sequence: TGTGCCAGCAGTTCCCCGGCGGGGCAGGGGAGAGACGAGCAGTACTTC. As protein: CASSSPAGQGRDEQYF.

The chain joins TRBV7-6 to TRBJ2-5; TRBD2 might be the D (7 bases). CDR1 is SGHVS and CDR2 is FNYEAQ in the germline V gene. The CDR3 has 15 residues. Trimming stripped 6 bases from V and 1 base from J, with 15 bases between. DNA of the CDR3: TGTGCCAGCAGTCGTCTAGGGGGGGGCCAAGAGACCCAGTACTTC. Translated: CASSRLGGGQETQYF.

There are many counts of this clonotype. The CDR3 spells CASSPASSYNEQFF. The CDR3 nucleotides are TGTGCCAGCTCACCCGCATCGTCCTACAATGAGCAGTTCTTC. This sequence joins TRBV18 and TRBJ2-1; D not resolved. Germline CDR1 reads KGHSH; CDR2 reads LQKENI. V lost 3 bases, J lost 1 base, and 7 bases lay in between. There are 14 residues in the CDR3.

The V call is TRBV19, the J call TRBJ1-1; D might be TRBD1 (5 bases). The V gene's germline CDR1 is LNHDA and CDR2 SQIVND (reference sequence). Trimming shortened V by 8 bases and J by 1 base, and 17 bases separated the two germline ends. The CDR3 is 15 amino acids. CDR3 coding DNA: TGTGCCAGTGAGGGAAAAACAGGATCGAACACTGAAGCTTTCTTT. The encoded protein is CASEGKTGSNTEAFF.

This clonotype was counted ten times or more. This chain links TRBV12-3 or TRBV12-4 with TRBJ2-1; D call uncertain. V was pared by 3 bases and J by 8 bases, with 8 bases between. The CDR3 length is 12 residues. The CDR3 DNA is TGTGCCAGCAGTTTTCCTGGGCATGAGCAGTTCTTC. Translated: CASSFPGHEQFF.

The chain is built from TRBV5-4 and TRBJ2-1; 7 nucleotides line up with TRBD2. The CDR3 covers 14 residues. CDR1 and CDR2 (germline): SGHNT, YYREEE (reference sequence). With V trimmed by 4 bases and J by 3 bases, 4 bases remained unmatched. The CDR3 protein is CASSTTSLYNEQFF. DNA of the CDR3: TGTGCCAGCAGCACGACTAGCCTCTACAATGAGCAGTTCTTC.

This clonotype was detected many times. V is TRBV4-1 and J is TRBJ2-7; TRBD2 matches at 13 bases. The CDR3 runs to 17 residues. The V segment lost 2 bases and the J segment 3 bases; nucleotides outside the gene matches: 7. From germline, CDR1 is MGHRA and CDR2 YSYEKL. The CDR3 sequence is CASSQLTRTSGSYEQYF. CDR3 coding DNA: TGCGCCAGCAGCCAACTCACTCGGACTAGCGGGAGCTACGAGCAGTACTTC.

This clonotype was observed at least ten times. V gene TRBV2 combines with J gene TRBJ2-3; D may match TRBD1 or TRBD2 (6 bases each). Germline CDR1 SNHLY, CDR2 FYNNEI. Trimming removed 4 bases from V and 0 bases from J, with 20 bases in between. This CDR3 comprises 18 residues. The CDR3 coding sequence is TGTGCCAGCAGTGTGGGGCTGAAAAGGGGGACTAGCACAGATACGCAGTATTTT. The encoded protein is CASSVGLKRGTSTDTQYF.

This clonotype has at least ten counts. The genes are TRBV27 and TRBJ2-1; 11 nucleotides align to TRBD2. With 5 bases clipped from V and 1 base from J, the junction kept 4 bases outside the gene matches. Looked up from germline, CDR1 is MNHEY and CDR2 is SMNVEV (reference sequence). CDR3 length: 16 amino acids. The CDR3 DNA sequence: TGTGCCAGCAGTCCCGTAGCGGGAGGGTCCTACAATGAGCAGTTCTTC. This sequence encodes CASSPVAGGSYNEQFF.

The chain joins TRBV10-2 to TRBJ1-1; 7 nucleotides agree with TRBD1. The V gene end was trimmed by 7 bases and the J gene end by 1 base; junction bases not matched to a gene: 3. The CDR3 has 13 amino acids. From germline, CDR1 is WSHSY and CDR2 SAAADI. The chain's CDR3 is CASNRQGNTEAFF. DNA for the CDR3: TGCGCCAGCAATAGACAGGGGAACACTGAAGCTTTCTTT.

This clonotype has a count of ten or more. Here the CDR3 DNA reads TGTGCCAGCAGCCTTTTGCTGACTAGTATCTACAATGAGCAGTTCTTC. Its protein product is CASSLLLTSIYNEQFF. The chain joins TRBV14 to TRBJ2-1; TRBD2 might be the D (6 bases). The germline gives CDR1 SGHDN, CDR2 FVKESK. CDR3 length equals 16 residues. Between the trimmed V and J ends, which lost 4 bases and 3 bases, there was a span of 16 bases.

This clonotype was seen a few times. The J gene is TRBJ1-1, the V gene TRBV5-1, with D maybe TRBD1 (6 bases). The CDR3 runs to 12 residues. Germline assignment: CDR1 SGHRS and CDR2 YFSETQ. Trimming pared 3 bases from V and 7 bases from J, leaving 10 bases between. The DNA for the CDR3 is TGCGCCAGCAGCTCTGACAGGTATGAAGCTTTCTTT. This sequence encodes CASSSDRYEAFF.

V gene TRBV28 combines with J gene TRBJ1-5, with D tentatively TRBD1 (6 bases). Germline-derived CDR1 and CDR2 are MDHEN and SYDVKM. The CDR3 is made up of 14 amino acids. Between the trimmed V and J ends, which lost 3 bases and 7 bases, there was a span of 13 bases. DNA for the CDR3: TGTGCCAGCAGTTTCCCACAGGGCCGCCAGCCCCAGCATTTT. Its protein is CASSFPQGRQPQHF.

This clonotype occurred a few times. V and J are TRBV9 and TRBJ1-1; tentatively, D is TRBD1 (5 bases). Trimming removed 0 bases at V and 4 bases at J, with 16 bases between. The CDR3 covers 16 residues. Germline assignment: CDR1 SGDLS and CDR2 YYNGEE. In DNA, the CDR3 is TGTGCCAGCAGCGTAGAGGTATCTGGTCAGGGCACTGAAGCTTTCTTT. Encoded protein: CASSVEVSGQGTEAFF.

This clonotype has ten or more counts. The rearrangement uses TRBV10-2 and TRBJ2-5, with 12 bases aligning to TRBD2. The germline V gene has CDR1 WSHSY and CDR2 SAAADI. The CDR3 totals 16 residues. V shed 3 bases and J 4 bases; nucleotides not matched to a gene: 6. CDR3 amino acids: CASSDLLAGGGETQYF. CDR3 nucleotides: TGCGCCAGCAGTGACTTACTAGCGGGAGGAGGAGAGACCCAGTACTTC.